The 20 T cell receptor beta chains presented below share a single source sample, sequenced in a study of blood T cells in healthy people across ages. Primed by a sample-barcoded 5' primer and a J-beta primer mix, a second PCR proceeded for roughly 7 to 11 cycles. MiXCR, run by TCRdb on the 5' RACE reads, gives a single entry per CDR3 protein. This sample yields around 990,000 distinct CDR3 sequences, of which approximately 38% are seen a single time; about an eighth belongs to the top ten. The sequenced material came from blood. The source is a man between 18 and 29 years old in good health.

Concerning this clonotype itself: A much larger clone differs from this one at a single base, so this may be a read error. V is TRBV10-3 and J is TRBJ1-2, with 9 bases that match TRBD1. With V trimmed by 4 bases and J by 3 bases, 9 bases remained unmatched. Germline CDR1 and CDR2: ENHRY and SYGVKD. There are 16 residues in the CDR3. The CDR3 is CAISVTGQGRDYGYTF. In DNA, the CDR3 is TGTGCCATCAGTGTAACGGGACAGGGACGGGACTATGGCTACACCTTC.

This clonotype has just a few counts. The chain joins TRBV25-1 to TRBJ2-5; D call uncertain. In germline, CDR1 is MGHDK, CDR2 SYGVNS. The CDR3 is 12 residues long. The V gene lost 5 bases and the J gene lost 5 bases, with 9 bases spanning the gap. CDR3 region: CASSSEVETQYF. CDR3 coding DNA: TGTGCCAGCAGTTCTGAGGTGGAGACCCAGTACTTC.

The chain employs TRBV27 and TRBJ2-3; D is unresolved. Germline V gives CDR1 MNHEY, CDR2 SMNVEV (reference sequence). This CDR3 is built from 16 residues. V lost 2 bases, J lost 2 bases, and 14 bases lay in between. The CDR3 loop reads CASSLIRAANTDTQYF. The CDR3 DNA sequence: TGTGCCAGCAGTTTAATACGGGCCGCCAACACAGATACGCAGTATTTT.

V usage is TRBV28 and J usage is TRBJ2-5; 7 bases line up with TRBD1. The CDR3 loop spans 12 amino acids. J gave up 11 bases and V 2 bases, and 5 bases lay outside the gene matches. Germline V CDR1 and CDR2: MDHEN, SYDVKM. The CDR3 DNA reads TGTGCCAGCAGTTTACCCTCGACAGGGCAGTACTTC. This translates into CASSLPSTGQYF. The full variable domain, with the rest looked up from reference TRBV28 and TRBJ2-5, is DVKVTQSSRYLVKRTGEKVFLECVQDMDHENMFWYRQDPGLGLRLIYFSYDVKMKEKGDIPEGYSVSREKKERFSLILESASTNQTSMYLCASSLPSTGQYFGPGTRLLVL.

The sample holds a few counts of this clonotype. The gene calls are TRBV20-1 and TRBJ1-1, with 7 positions matching TRBD1. CDR3 size: 12 residues. CDR1 and CDR2 from the germline V gene are DFQATT and SNEGSKA (reference sequence). The junction had 2 bases not matched to a gene; V was cut back by 3 bases and J by 4 bases. The CDR3 reads CSASRTGTEAFF. As DNA, the CDR3 is TGCAGTGCTAGCCGGACAGGCACTGAAGCTTTCTTT.

The rearrangement uses TRBV29-1 and TRBJ2-2, with D hard to call. V dropped 4 bases and J dropped 3 bases, with 9 bases sitting between them. The CDR3 extends over 13 amino acids. Germline values: CDR1 SQVTM, CDR2 ANQGSEA. CDR3 in amino acids: CSVGEPHTGELFF. CDR3 DNA sequence: TGCAGCGTTGGAGAGCCCCACACCGGGGAGCTGTTTTTT.

On this clonotype itself: A much larger clone is a single base away; this may be a read error. V usage is TRBV5-1 and J usage is TRBJ1-2, with a weak D call TRBD1 (5 bases). Germline V lookup: CDR1 SGHRS, CDR2 YFSETQ. The CDR3 length is 14 residues. Here the CDR3 DNA reads TGCGCCAGCAGCTTGTATCAGGGAAACTATGGCCACACCTTC. Its protein product is CASSLYQGNYGHTF. Based on the CDR3 plus reference TRBV5-1 and TRBJ1-2, the full variable domain is KAGVTQTPRYLIKTRGQQVTLSCSPISGHRSVSWYQQTPGQGLQFLFEYFSETQRNKGNFPGRFSGRQFSNSRSEMNVSTLELGDSALYLCASSLYQGNYGHTFGSGTRLTVV.

This clonotype occurred a few times. The chain links TRBV7-3 to TRBJ1-5; D ambiguous. V lost 2 bases, J lost 4 bases, and 9 bases lay in between. The CDR3 is made up of 14 amino acids. Germline V CDR1 and CDR2: SGHTA, FQGTGA. CDR3 DNA sequence: TGTGCCAGCAGCTTATCCAGAACTAATCAGCCCCAGCATTTT. This translates into CASSLSRTNQPQHF.

The genes are TRBV6-2 or TRBV6-3 and TRBJ2-7; no firm D call. This CDR3 region has 15 residues. Germline-derived CDR1 and CDR2 are MNHEY and SVGEGT. With 2 bases removed from V and 2 bases from J, the gap between germline ends came to 13 bases. The CDR3 region is CASSYAPIYPYEQYF. CDR3 sequence (DNA): TGTGCCAGCAGTTACGCTCCAATTTACCCCTACGAGCAGTACTTC.

The chain recombines TRBV24-1 with TRBJ2-3, with D tentatively TRBD1 (5 bases). The CDR3 is made up of 16 amino acids. CDR1 and CDR2 from the germline V gene are KGHDR and SFDVKD. V was trimmed by 6 bases and J by 1 base, leaving 16 bases between them. The CDR3 DNA reads as TGTGCCACCAGTTGGGGTGCAGGGCTTCGCACAGATACGCAGTATTTT. It codes for CATSWGAGLRTDTQYF.

This chain uses TRBV5-1 with TRBJ1-2, with 9 nucleotides matching TRBD1. CDR1 and CDR2 from the germline V gene are SGHRS and YFSETQ. J was trimmed by 4 bases and V by 1 base; bases with no gene match: 5. The CDR3 runs 15 residues. This chain's CDR3 is CASSLKRTGVYGYTF. CDR3 DNA sequence: TGCGCCAGCAGCTTGAAGAGGACAGGGGTCTATGGCTACACCTTC.

The V and J genes are TRBV20-1 and TRBJ2-7; 9 bases are shared with TRBD1. V trimming: 4 bases; J trimming: 0 bases; junction bases outside the gene matches: 4. Germline V gives CDR1 DFQATT, CDR2 SNEGSKA (reference sequence). The CDR3 runs 14 residues. The CDR3 DNA follows: TGCAGTGCTAATGGACAGGGGCACTCCTACGAGCAGTACTTC. This translates into CSANGQGHSYEQYF.

The chain employs TRBV29-1 and TRBJ1-2; TRBD1 might be the D (5 bases). Trimming took off 7 bases at V and 2 bases at J, with 20 bases between the two ends. Germline CDR1 and CDR2: SQVTM and ANQGSEA. This CDR3 comprises 15 residues. CDR3 residues: CSETKRGSPNYGYTF. The CDR3, as DNA: TGCAGCGAGACCAAGCGGGGGTCACCAAACTATGGCTACACCTTC.

This clonotype was counted between two and nine times. The chain combines TRBV4-3 with TRBJ1-2; TRBD1 might be the D (6 bases). Germline V gives CDR1 LGHNA, CDR2 YSLEER. Trimming shortened V by 6 bases and J by 6 bases, and 11 bases separated the two germline ends. The CDR3 is made up of 12 amino acids. The CDR3 sequence: CASSNREDGYTF. The CDR3 DNA reads as TGCGCCAGCAGTAACAGGGAAGATGGCTACACCTTC.

At least ten counts were recorded for this clonotype. This chain connects TRBV9 to TRBJ2-3; a possible D gene is TRBD1 (5 bases). CDR1 is SGDLS and CDR2 is YYNGEE in the germline V gene. Trimming pared 0 bases from V and 0 bases from J, leaving 11 bases between. CDR3 length: 16 amino acids. As DNA, the CDR3 is TGTGCCAGCAGCGTAGCCCCCCAGGGCAGCACAGATACGCAGTATTTT. Its translation is CASSVAPQGSTDTQYF.

Of note for this clonotype: A much bigger clone sits one base away, suggesting this may be a read error. The chain joins TRBV29-1 to TRBJ2-1; 7 bases fit TRBD1. The J call may be in error: the DNA end matches TRBJ2-7 better. Germline V gene sequence: CDR1 SQVTM, CDR2 ANQGSEA. This CDR3 is built from 14 residues. The DNA of the CDR3 is TGCAGCGGTGGACAGGTCCCCTCCTACAATGAGCAGTACTTC. This sequence encodes CSGGQVPSYNEQYF.

This clonotype was counted at least ten times. The chain joins TRBV27 to TRBJ2-7; D gene ambiguous. CDR3 length equals 14 residues. CDR1 and CDR2 from the germline V gene are MNHEY and SMNVEV (reference sequence). V was pared by 5 bases and J by 0 bases, with 11 bases between. The CDR3 DNA sequence: TGTGCCAGCAGTCCCCGTTGGAGCTCCTACGAGCAGTACTTC. Its protein is CASSPRWSSYEQYF.

This clonotype was seen a handful of times. The rearrangement links TRBV20-1 to TRBJ2-2; D gene unclear. Trimming pared 0 bases from V and 0 bases from J, leaving 5 bases between. Germline CDR1 is DFQATT and CDR2 is SNEGSKA (reference sequence). This CDR3 contains 14 residues. The CDR3 bases are TGCAGTGCTAGAGATGTACCGAACACCGGGGAGCTGTTTTTT. Translation: CSARDVPNTGELFF.

This rearrangement joins TRBV20-1 to TRBJ2-4; 8 bases agree with TRBD2. The J call may be mistaken, given a closer DNA end match to TRBJ2-5. Germline CDR1 DFQATT, CDR2 SNEGSKA (reference sequence). CDR3 size: 12 residues. The CDR3 region has the DNA TGCAGTGTCTCGACTAGCGAAGAGACCCAGTACTTC. Its protein is CSVSTSEETQYF.

The chain carries TRBV3-1 and TRBJ2-5; 9 nucleotides align to TRBD1. The end of the DNA fits TRBJ2-4 better, so the J call may be wrong. The CDR3 is 14 residues long. Germline V gene data show CDR1 as LGHDT and CDR2 as YNNKEL (reference sequence). CDR3 sequence: CASSLQGAPDIQYF. CDR3 DNA: TGTGCCAGCAGCCTACAGGGGGCCCCCGACATTCAGTACTTC.